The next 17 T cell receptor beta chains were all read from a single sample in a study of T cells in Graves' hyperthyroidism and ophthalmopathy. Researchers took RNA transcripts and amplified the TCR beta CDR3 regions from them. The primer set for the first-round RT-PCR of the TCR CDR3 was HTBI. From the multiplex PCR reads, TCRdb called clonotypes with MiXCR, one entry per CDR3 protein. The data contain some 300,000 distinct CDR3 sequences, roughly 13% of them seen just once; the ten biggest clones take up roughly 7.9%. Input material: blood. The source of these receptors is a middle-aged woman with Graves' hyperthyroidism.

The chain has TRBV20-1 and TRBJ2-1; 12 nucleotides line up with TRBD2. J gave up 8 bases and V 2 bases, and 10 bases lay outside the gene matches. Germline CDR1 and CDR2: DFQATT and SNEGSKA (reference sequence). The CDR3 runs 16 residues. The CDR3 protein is CSARSLAGGVGDEQFF. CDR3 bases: TGCAGTGCTAGAAGCCTAGCGGGAGGGGTAGGAGATGAGCAGTTCTTC.

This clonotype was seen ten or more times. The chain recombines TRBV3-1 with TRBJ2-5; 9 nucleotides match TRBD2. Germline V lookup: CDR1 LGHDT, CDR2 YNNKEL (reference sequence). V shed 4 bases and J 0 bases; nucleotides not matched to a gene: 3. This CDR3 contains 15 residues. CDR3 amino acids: CASSPTSGHQETQYF. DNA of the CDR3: TGTGCCAGCAGCCCAACTAGCGGGCACCAAGAGACCCAGTACTTC.

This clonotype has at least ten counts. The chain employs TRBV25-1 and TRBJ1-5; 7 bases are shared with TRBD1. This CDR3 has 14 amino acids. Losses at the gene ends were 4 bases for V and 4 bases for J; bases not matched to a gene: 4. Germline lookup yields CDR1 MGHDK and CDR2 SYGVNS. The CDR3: CASSGSGGNQPQHF. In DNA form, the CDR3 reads TGTGCCAGCAGTGGTTCAGGGGGAAATCAGCCCCAGCATTTT.

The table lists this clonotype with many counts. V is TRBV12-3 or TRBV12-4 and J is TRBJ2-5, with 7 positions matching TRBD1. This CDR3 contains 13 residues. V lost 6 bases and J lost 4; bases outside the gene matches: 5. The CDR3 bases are TGTGCCAGCAGCCTGACAGGGAGAGAGACCCAGTACTTC. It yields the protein CASSLTGRETQYF.

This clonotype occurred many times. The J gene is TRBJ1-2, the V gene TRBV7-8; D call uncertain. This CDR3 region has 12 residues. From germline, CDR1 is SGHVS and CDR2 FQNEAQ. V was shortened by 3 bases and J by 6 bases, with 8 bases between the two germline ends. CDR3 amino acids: CASSFGSHGYTF. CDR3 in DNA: TGTGCCAGCAGCTTTGGATCGCATGGCTACACCTTC.

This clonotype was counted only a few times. In nucleotides, the CDR3 is TGCAGTGCCCGTGACGACAGCTCTGGAAACACCATATATTTT. It translates to CSARDDSSGNTIYF. This chain uses TRBV20-1 with TRBJ1-3; perhaps TRBD1 as D (5 bases). The CDR3 is 14 residues long. V gave up 6 bases and J gave up 0 bases, with 12 bases separating them. The germline V gene has CDR1 DFQATT and CDR2 SNEGSKA (reference sequence).

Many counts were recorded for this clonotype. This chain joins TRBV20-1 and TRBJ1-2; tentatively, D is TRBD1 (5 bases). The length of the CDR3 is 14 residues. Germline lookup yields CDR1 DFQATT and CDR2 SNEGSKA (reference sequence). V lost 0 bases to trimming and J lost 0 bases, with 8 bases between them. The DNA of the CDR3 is TGCAGTGCTAGAGATGACAGAGCTAACTATGGCTACACCTTC. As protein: CSARDDRANYGYTF.

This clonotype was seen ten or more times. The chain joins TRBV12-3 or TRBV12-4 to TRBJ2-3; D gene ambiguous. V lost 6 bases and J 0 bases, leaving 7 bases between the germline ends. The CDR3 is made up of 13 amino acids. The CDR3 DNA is TGTGCCAGCAGAGTTGCTAGCACAGATACGCAGTATTTT. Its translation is CASRVASTDTQYF.

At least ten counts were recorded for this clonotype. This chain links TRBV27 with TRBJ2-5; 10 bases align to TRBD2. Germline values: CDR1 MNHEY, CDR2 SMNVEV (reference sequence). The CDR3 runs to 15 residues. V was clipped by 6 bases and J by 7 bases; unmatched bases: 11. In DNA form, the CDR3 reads TGTGCCAGCAGATCCCTAGCGGGAGACCGCGGGACCCAGTACTTC. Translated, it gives CASRSLAGDRGTQYF.

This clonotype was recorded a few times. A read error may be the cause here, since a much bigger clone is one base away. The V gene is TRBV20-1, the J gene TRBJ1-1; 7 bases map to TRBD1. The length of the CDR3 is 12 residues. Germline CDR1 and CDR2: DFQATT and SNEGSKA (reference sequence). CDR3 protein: CSADRVNTEALF. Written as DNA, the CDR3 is TGCAGTGCCGACAGGGTGAACACTGAAGCTCTCTTT.

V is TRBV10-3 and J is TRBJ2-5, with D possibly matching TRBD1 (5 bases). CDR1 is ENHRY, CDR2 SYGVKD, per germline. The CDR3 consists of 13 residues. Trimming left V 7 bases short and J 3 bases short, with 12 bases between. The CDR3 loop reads CAITPSDKETQYF. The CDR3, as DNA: TGTGCCATCACCCCATCGGACAAAGAGACCCAGTACTTC.

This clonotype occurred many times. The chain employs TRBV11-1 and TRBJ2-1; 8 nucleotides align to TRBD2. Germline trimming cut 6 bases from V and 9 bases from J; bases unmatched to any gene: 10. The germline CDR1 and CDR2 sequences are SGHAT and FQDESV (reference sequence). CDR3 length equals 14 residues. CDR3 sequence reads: CASRAAGGGSEQFF. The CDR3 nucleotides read TGTGCCAGCAGGGCGGCGGGAGGTGGGAGTGAGCAGTTCTTC. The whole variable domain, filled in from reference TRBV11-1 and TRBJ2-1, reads EAEVAQSPRYKITEKSQAVAFWCDPISGHATLYWYRQILGQGPELLVQFQDESVVDDSQLPKDRFSAERLKGVDSTLKIQPAELGDSAMYLCASRAAGGGSEQFFGPGTRLTVL.

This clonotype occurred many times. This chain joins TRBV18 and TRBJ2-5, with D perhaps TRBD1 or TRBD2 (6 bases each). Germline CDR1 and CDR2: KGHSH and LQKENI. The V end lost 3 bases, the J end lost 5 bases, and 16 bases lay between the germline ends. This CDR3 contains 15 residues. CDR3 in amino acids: CASSPATGGRETQYF. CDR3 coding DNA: TGTGCCAGCTCACCGGCGACAGGTGGGAGGGAGACCCAGTACTTC.

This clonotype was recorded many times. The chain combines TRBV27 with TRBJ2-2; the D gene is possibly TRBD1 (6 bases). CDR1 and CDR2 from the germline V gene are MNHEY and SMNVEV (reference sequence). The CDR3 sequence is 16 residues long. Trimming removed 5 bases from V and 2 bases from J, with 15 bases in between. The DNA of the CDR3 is TGTGCCAGCAGTCCGCCCGGGACAACAAACACCGGGGAGCTGTTTTTT. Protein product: CASSPPGTTNTGELFF.

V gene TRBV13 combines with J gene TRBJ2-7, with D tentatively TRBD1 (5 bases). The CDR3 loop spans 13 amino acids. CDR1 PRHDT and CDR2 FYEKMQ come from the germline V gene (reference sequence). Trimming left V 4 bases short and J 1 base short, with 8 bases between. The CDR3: CASSSGKSYEQYF. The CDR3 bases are TGTGCCAGCAGCTCAGGGAAATCCTACGAGCAGTACTTC.

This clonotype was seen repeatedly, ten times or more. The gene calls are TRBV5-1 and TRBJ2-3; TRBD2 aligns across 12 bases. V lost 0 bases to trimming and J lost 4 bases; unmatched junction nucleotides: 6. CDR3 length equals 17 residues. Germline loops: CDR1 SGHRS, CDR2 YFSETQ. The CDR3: CASSLDLAGGPSDTQYF. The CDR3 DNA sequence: TGCGCCAGCAGCTTGGATCTAGCGGGAGGGCCCTCAGATACGCAGTATTTT.

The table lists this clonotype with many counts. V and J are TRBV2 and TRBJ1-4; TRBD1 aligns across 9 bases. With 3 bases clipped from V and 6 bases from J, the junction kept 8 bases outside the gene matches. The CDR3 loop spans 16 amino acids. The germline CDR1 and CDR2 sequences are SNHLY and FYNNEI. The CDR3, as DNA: TGTGCCAGCAGTGACCCTGGGACAGGGTTGGATGAAAAACTGTTTTTT. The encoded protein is CASSDPGTGLDEKLFF.